This T cell receptor (beta chain) was identified in a study of long-term antiretroviral therapy in people with HIV. Study in general: There is a gap of about a decade between the earliest samples and the later 2015 immediate-ART recommendation. Study-wide results and limits: Clones that had undergone expansion before ART prevailed in the repertoire throughout all time points. Whereas controls had wider CDR3 length ranges, HIV repertoires had narrower ones.

In regard to this clone: Its antigen is undetermined.

Participants living with HIV all received treatment in the United States. Germline V CDR1 and CDR2: MDHEN, SYDVKM. Trimming at V came to 5 bases and at J to 6 bases, leaving 8 bases not matched to a gene. This CDR3 region has 15 residues. Survey-level resolution applied to immunoSEQ assay v3.0. The repertoire was sequenced with immunoSEQ multiplex PCR; TCRdb's copy has only in-frame clones and lacks some. The sample lists under 20,000 clones; roughly 94% were seen once. The rearrangement links TRBV28 to TRBJ1-4; 8 nucleotides align to TRBD1. The receptor was derived from a woman in her fifties or sixties with HIV. The sequencing here drew on unsorted PBMCs, taken roughly 6.2 years after starting antiretroviral therapy. The CDR3 loop is CASSPSLDRDEKLFF. CDR3 DNA: TGTGCCAGCAGTCCATCCCTGGACAGGGATGAAAAACTGTTTTTT.